This is a list of T cell receptor beta chains from one sample in a study of metastatic and nonmetastatic thyroid tumors. TCRdb called clones again from the PCR reads with MiXCR. The sample holds over 70,000 clones, more than 15% seen once. The sequencing sample was made of blood. These receptors were collected from a female donor with papillary thyroid cancer or a benign thyroid nodule (not recorded which). Some clones in this sample may be carry-over from other donors' samples. Each CDR3 is given with its conserved first and last residue. The D gene is left open where the match is weak. Rows may omit the clone size; those that give it use once, few, many or a size class.

v_gene: TRBV18; abundance: many; d_gene: .; j_gene: TRBJ2-5; CDR3nt: TGTGCCAGCTCCCTCCAAGAGACCCAGTACTTC; CDR3aa: CASSLQETQYF
v_gene: TRBV20-1; abundance: .; d_gene: TRBD1; j_gene: TRBJ2-7; CDR3nt: TGCAGTGCTTATGACCGGGACAGGGCCATCTACGAGCAGTACTTC; CDR3aa: CSAYDRDRAIYEQYF
v_gene: TRBV6-2/TRBV6-3; abundance: .; d_gene: TRBD2; j_gene: TRBJ2-7; CDR3nt: TGTGCCAGCAGTTACTCCTCGTTCCTAGCGGGAGGGAGGGCCGAGCAGTACTTC; CDR3aa: CASSYSSFLAGGRAEQYF
v_gene: TRBV7-9; abundance: many; d_gene: .; j_gene: TRBJ2-7; CDR3nt: TGTGCCAGCAGCTTAGGGGGTTGGACGGCAGCCTACGAGCAGTACTTC; CDR3aa: CASSLGGWTAAYEQYF
v_gene: TRBV6-2/TRBV6-3; abundance: .; d_gene: .; j_gene: TRBJ2-1; CDR3nt: TGTGCCAGCAGTTACTCCTATGACAATGAGCAGTTCTTC; CDR3aa: CASSYSYDNEQFF
v_gene: TRBV6-1; abundance: many; d_gene: TRBD1; j_gene: TRBJ2-7; CDR3nt: TGTGCCAGCAGTGAAGAGGGCGGGACAGGGGGCTACGAGCAGTACTTC; CDR3aa: CASSEEGGTGGYEQYF
v_gene: TRBV27; abundance: .; d_gene: TRBD2; j_gene: TRBJ2-7; CDR3nt: TGTGCCAGCAGTTTTGGGACTAGCGGGTACGAGCAGTACTTC; CDR3aa: CASSFGTSGYEQYF
v_gene: TRBV12-3/TRBV12-4; abundance: many; d_gene: TRBD1; j_gene: TRBJ2-7; CDR3nt: TGTGCCAGCAGTTTCCCGGGACAGGGCTCCTACGAGCAGTACTTC; CDR3aa: CASSFPGQGSYEQYF
v_gene: TRBV30; abundance: many; d_gene: .; j_gene: TRBJ2-7; CDR3nt: TGTGCCTGGAGTGTACTCAAAGGCTACGAGCAGTACTTC; CDR3aa: CAWSVLKGYEQYF
v_gene: TRBV10-3; abundance: many; d_gene: .; j_gene: TRBJ2-1; CDR3nt: TGTGCCATCAGTGATGACAGGGAGCAGTTCTTC; CDR3aa: CAISDDREQFF
v_gene: TRBV5-6; abundance: many; d_gene: .; j_gene: TRBJ2-2; CDR3nt: TGTGCCAGCAGCACCATACAGGGCACCGGGGAGCTGTTTTTT; CDR3aa: CASSTIQGTGELFF
v_gene: TRBV6-2/TRBV6-3; abundance: many; d_gene: .; j_gene: TRBJ1-5; CDR3nt: TGTGCCAGCAGCAAGACAGGAACGGGGCAGCCCCAGCATTTT; CDR3aa: CASSKTGTGQPQHF
v_gene: TRBV4-1; abundance: many; d_gene: .; j_gene: TRBJ1-4; CDR3nt: TGCGCCAGCAGCCAAGAAAACAGACTTAATGAAAAACTGTTTTTT; CDR3aa: CASSQENRLNEKLFF
v_gene: TRBV27; abundance: many; d_gene: .; j_gene: TRBJ1-5; CDR3nt: TGTGCCAGCAGTTCGGTAGGGGCGTGGAGCAATCAGCCCCAGCATTTT; CDR3aa: CASSSVGAWSNQPQHF
v_gene: TRBV9; abundance: many; d_gene: TRBD2; j_gene: TRBJ2-5; CDR3nt: TGTGCCAGCGGGGGGGAAGAGACCCAGTACTTC; CDR3aa: CASGGEETQYF
v_gene: TRBV5-6; abundance: many; d_gene: TRBD1; j_gene: TRBJ1-5; CDR3nt: TGTGCCAGCAGCTCTACCCGGGACAGGAATCAGCCCCAGCATTTT; CDR3aa: CASSSTRDRNQPQHF
v_gene: TRBV4-1; abundance: .; d_gene: TRBD1; j_gene: TRBJ2-3; CDR3nt: TGCGCCAGCAGCCAAGATGCGACAGGGAGCACAGATACGCAGTATTTT; CDR3aa: CASSQDATGSTDTQYF
v_gene: TRBV6-2/TRBV6-3; abundance: few; d_gene: TRBD1; j_gene: TRBJ2-3; CDR3nt: TGTGCCAGCAGCCCGATGCGGGTCCCCCTCGCCGGACAGGGGGGTAGCACAGATACGCAGTATTTT; CDR3aa: CASSPMRVPLAGQGGSTDTQYF
v_gene: TRBV18; abundance: few; d_gene: .; j_gene: TRBJ1-5; CDR3nt: TGTGCCAGCTCACCGCAGCAGGGGCCAGATCAGCCCCAGCATTTT; CDR3aa: CASSPQQGPDQPQHF
v_gene: TRBV12-3/TRBV12-4; abundance: many; d_gene: TRBD1; j_gene: TRBJ1-2; CDR3nt: TGTGCCAGCAGTTTGTCCGGGACAGCCTATGGCTACACCTTC; CDR3aa: CASSLSGTAYGYTF
v_gene: TRBV30; abundance: many; d_gene: .; j_gene: TRBJ1-5; CDR3nt: TGTGCCTGGAGTAGCCACGGGGGATGGGGACAGCCCCAGCATTTT; CDR3aa: CAWSSHGGWGQPQHF
v_gene: TRBV12-5; abundance: many; d_gene: .; j_gene: TRBJ1-2; CDR3nt: TGTGCTAGTGGTCCTACGGGGGATGGCTACACCTTC; CDR3aa: CASGPTGDGYTF
v_gene: TRBV15; abundance: many; d_gene: TRBD1; j_gene: TRBJ1-1; CDR3nt: TGTGCCACCAGCAGAGTTTTCCCCGGGACAGGGGCTGGGGGAGCTTTCTTT; CDR3aa: CATSRVFPGTGAGGAFF
v_gene: TRBV7-2; abundance: many; d_gene: TRBD1; j_gene: TRBJ2-2; CDR3nt: TGTGCCAGCAGCTTGCGACAGGGGGCCAAGAACACCGGGGAGCTGTTTTTT; CDR3aa: CASSLRQGAKNTGELFF
v_gene: TRBV9; abundance: .; d_gene: .; j_gene: TRBJ2-1; CDR3nt: TGTGCCAGCAGCGTAGCACGGACCCCGGCCTACAATGAGCAGTTCTTC; CDR3aa: CASSVARTPAYNEQFF
v_gene: TRBV28; abundance: many; d_gene: .; j_gene: TRBJ2-7; CDR3nt: TGTGCCAGCATCACACCGGGAACATACGAGCAGTACTTC; CDR3aa: CASITPGTYEQYF
v_gene: TRBV27; abundance: .; d_gene: .; j_gene: TRBJ2-7; CDR3nt: TGTGCCAGCAGCCAGGGACACATCTCCTACGAGCAGTACTTC; CDR3aa: CASSQGHISYEQYF
v_gene: TRBV4-1; abundance: many; d_gene: .; j_gene: TRBJ1-2; CDR3nt: TGCGCCAGCAGCCAAGATGCCGGAGAGTCTGGCTACACCTTC; CDR3aa: CASSQDAGESGYTF
v_gene: TRBV4-1; abundance: many; d_gene: .; j_gene: TRBJ2-5; CDR3nt: TGCGCCAGCAGCCAAGGTGGGGAAGGGTGGGAGACCCAGTACTTC; CDR3aa: CASSQGGEGWETQYF
v_gene: TRBV9; abundance: many; d_gene: .; j_gene: TRBJ2-3; CDR3nt: TGTGCCAGCAGCGTTATGGGGACAGATACGCAGTATTTT; CDR3aa: CASSVMGTDTQYF
v_gene: TRBV29-1; abundance: many; d_gene: TRBD1; j_gene: TRBJ1-4; CDR3nt: TGCAGCGTTGCGGGACAGGGGTTCGGTGAAAAACTGTTTTTT; CDR3aa: CSVAGQGFGEKLFF
v_gene: TRBV7-9; abundance: .; d_gene: .; j_gene: TRBJ2-7; CDR3nt: TGTGCCAGCAGCCCTGGGTACGAGCAGTACTTC; CDR3aa: CASSPGYEQYF
v_gene: TRBV27; abundance: few; d_gene: TRBD1; j_gene: TRBJ2-2; CDR3nt: TGTGCCAGCAGTGTATACAGGGGGACCGGGGAGTTGTTCTTT; CDR3aa: CASSVYRGTGELFF
v_gene: TRBV7-2; abundance: .; d_gene: TRBD1; j_gene: TRBJ1-2; CDR3nt: TGTGCCAGCAGCAGGGGGACAGGGGACTATGGCTACACCTTC; CDR3aa: CASSRGTGDYGYTF
v_gene: TRBV15; abundance: many; d_gene: .; j_gene: TRBJ2-3; CDR3nt: TGTGCCACCAGCAGAGACGGGAGCGGCACAGATACGCAGTATTTT; CDR3aa: CATSRDGSGTDTQYF